Listed here are 12 T cell receptor beta chains from one sample, sequenced in a study of PD-1 blockade in classical Hodgkin lymphoma (dated by TCRdb to between 2020 and 2021). What the time point label conveys for this sample: cycle 4 day 1 (C4D1), after 6 weeks of nivolumab. Relapse after autologous stem cell transplantation had occurred in all trial patients, and cohorts A, B and C were distinguished by prior brentuximab vedotin exposure. Libraries were constructed by the immunoSEQ multiplex PCR assay. TCRdb carries this immuneACCESS record with in-frame sequences only. Its versions omit some clonotypes, under half of them owing to an unresolved V gene in the studies checked, with the rest unexplained. The sample profile shows 85,000 to 90,000 clones; 90% of them were found once. Approximately 3% of the sample rests with the top ten. The sequencing here drew on peripheral blood mononuclear cells (PBMCs), taken before the fourth cycle of nivolumab. These receptor sequences come from a human donor with classical Hodgkin lymphoma.

The chain couples TRBV7-8 to TRBJ2-4; D call uncertain. V lost 4 bases to trimming and J lost 2 bases, with 9 bases between them. Germline V CDR1 and CDR2: SGHVS, FQNEAQ. CDR3 size: 14 residues. CDR3 sequence: CASSYGGTKNIQYF. Written as DNA, the CDR3 is TGTGCCAGCAGCTATGGTGGGACCAAAAACATTCAGTACTTC.

Only one count was recorded for this clone. This chain links TRBV9 with TRBJ1-2; no firm D call. Trimming removed 0 bases from V and 4 bases from J, with 10 bases in between. This CDR3 comprises 14 residues. In germline, CDR1 is SGDLS, CDR2 YYNGEE. The CDR3 here is CASSVEEEGYGYTF. The CDR3 nucleotides read TGTGCCAGCAGCGTAGAAGAGGAGGGCTATGGCTACACCTTC.

This chain links TRBV9 with TRBJ1-2; possible D gene TRBD1, 6 bases. This CDR3 comprises 13 residues. Trimming took 4 bases from V and 4 from J, leaving 11 bases between them. Germline CDR1 is SGDLS and CDR2 is YYNGEE. The CDR3 bases are TGTGCCAGCAGCCCCGGGACACCCTATGGCTACACCTTC. Amino acids: CASSPGTPYGYTF.

This clone was found a few times. The J gene is TRBJ1-2, the V gene TRBV18; D is possibly TRBD1 (5 bases). Trimming removed 0 bases at V and 8 bases at J, with 13 bases between. The length of the CDR3 is 14 residues. The germline CDR1 and CDR2 sequences are KGHSH and LQKENI. The CDR3 bases are TGTGCCAGCTCACCACCGTCCAGGGTCGGAGGCTACACCTTC. It translates to CASSPPSRVGGYTF.

The rearrangement uses TRBV30 and TRBJ2-1; D is undetermined. The CDR3 runs to 14 residues. The V gene lost 0 bases and the J gene lost 4 bases, with 10 bases spanning the gap. Germline values: CDR1 GTSNPN, CDR2 SVGIG (reference sequence). In DNA form, the CDR3 reads TGTGCCTGGAGTGTGGTACATGCTTACAATGAGCAGTTCTTC. It codes for CAWSVVHAYNEQFF.

This clone turned up a few times. The chain uses TRBV9 and TRBJ2-7; no clear D gene. The CDR3 has 12 amino acids. V shed 4 bases and J shed 0 bases, with 5 bases lying between them. Germline CDR1 reads SGDLS; CDR2 reads YYNGEE. CDR3 coding DNA: TGTGCCAGCAGCTCCTCCTCCTACGAGCAGTACTTC. Its translation is CASSSSSYEQYF.

V gene TRBV9 combines with J gene TRBJ1-2; 8 bases align to TRBD1. CDR1 SGDLS and CDR2 YYNGEE come from the germline V gene. The CDR3 totals 16 residues. V was clipped by 3 bases and J by 2 bases; unmatched bases: 9. DNA for the CDR3: TGTGCCAGCAGCGCTAGGACAGGGCTAGAAAACTATGGCTACACCTTC. Translated: CASSARTGLENYGYTF.

The chain combines TRBV5-4 with TRBJ2-3; no reliable D call. Per germline, CDR1 SGHNT and CDR2 YYREEE (reference sequence). V lost 0 bases, J lost 6 bases, and 17 bases lay in between. The CDR3 is 16 residues long. The CDR3 DNA reads TGTGCCAGCAGCTTGGGGTTGCCCCAGGACGGGGATACGCAGTATTTT. It yields the protein CASSLGLPQDGDTQYF.

V gene TRBV7-2 combines with J gene TRBJ2-1; 8 bases are a match to TRBD2. The CDR3 runs 16 residues. Per the germline V gene, CDR1 is SGHTA and CDR2 is FQGNSA. V dropped 5 bases and J dropped 4; count of bases not matched to a gene: 10. The CDR3 DNA reads as TGTGCCAGCAGCCTACTCGGGGGGGCCTCATACAATGAGCAGTTCTTC. Encoded protein: CASSLLGGASYNEQFF. The whole variable domain, remainder taken from reference TRBV7-2 and TRBJ2-1, is GAGVSQSPSNKVTEKGKDVELRCDPISGHTALYWYRQSLGQGLEFLIYFQGNSAPDKSGLPSDRFSAERTGGSVSTLTIQRTQQEDSAVYLCASSLLGGASYNEQFFGPGTRLTVL.

V and J are TRBV7-9 and TRBJ1-2, with no clear D. Germline values: CDR1 SEHNR, CDR2 FQNEAQ (reference sequence). CDR3 length: 13 residues. V was cut by 1 base and J by 5 bases, with 8 bases left in between. The CDR3 DNA follows: TGTGCCAGCAGCTTAGTAGGAGCATATGGCTACACCTTC. This encodes CASSLVGAYGYTF.

This chain uses TRBV5-1 with TRBJ2-2; D remains unclear. CDR3 length equals 14 residues. V lost 2 bases to trimming and J lost 6 bases, with 11 bases between them. CDR1 SGHRS and CDR2 YFSETQ come from the germline V gene. In DNA, the CDR3 is TGCGCCAGCAGCTTTGCTCCGGGCGCCGGGGAGCTGTTTTTT. Translating it yields CASSFAPGAGELFF.

This chain connects TRBV9 to TRBJ2-3; 9 bases are a match to TRBD2. Germline V gene data show CDR1 as SGDLS and CDR2 as YYNGEE. The length of the CDR3 is 15 residues. V shed 4 bases and J 3 bases; nucleotides not matched to a gene: 6. CDR3 DNA sequence: TGTGCCAGCAGCCCTCTAGCGGGGAGGACAGATACGCAGTATTTT. Translation: CASSPLAGRTDTQYF. Based on the CDR3 plus reference TRBV9 and TRBJ2-3, the full variable domain is DSGVTQTPKHLITATGQRVTLRCSPRSGDLSVYWYQQSLDQGLQFLIQYYNGEERAKGNILERFSAQQFPDLHSELNLSSLELGDSALYFCASSPLAGRTDTQYFGPGTRLTVL.